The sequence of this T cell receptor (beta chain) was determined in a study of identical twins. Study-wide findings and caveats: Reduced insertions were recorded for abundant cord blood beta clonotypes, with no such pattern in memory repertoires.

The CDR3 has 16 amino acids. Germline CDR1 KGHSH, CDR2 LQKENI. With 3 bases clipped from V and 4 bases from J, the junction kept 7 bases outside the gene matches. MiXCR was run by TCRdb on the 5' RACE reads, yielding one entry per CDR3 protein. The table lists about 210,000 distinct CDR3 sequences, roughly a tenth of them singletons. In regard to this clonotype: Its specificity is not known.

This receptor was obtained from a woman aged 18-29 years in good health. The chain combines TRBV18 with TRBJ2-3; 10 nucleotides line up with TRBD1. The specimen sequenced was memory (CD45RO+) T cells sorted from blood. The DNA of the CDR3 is TGTGCCAGCTCACCTTCCGGGACAGGGGCCCCAGATACGCAGTATTTT. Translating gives CASSPSGTGAPDTQYF.